This TCR beta chain was obtained from a study of metastatic and nonmetastatic thyroid tumors. Study background: From malignant and benign thyroid patients, repertoires in blood and in tumor or nodule tissue were compared.

Thyroid surgery took place with no prior treatment in any patient. Per the original data handling: A distant-metastasis classifier for papillary thyroid cancer was built using CDR3 differences across clinicopathological groups. TCRdb reprocessed the PCR reads using MiXCR. TCRdb, not the original authors, processed these V and J calls. The repertoire holds 20,000 to 25,000 clones, about 14% seen once, with around 13% in the top ten. Whole-study findings and limits: For both blood and tumor, malignant thyroid tumors reportedly showed significantly higher TCR beta diversity than benign nodules did.

This clone was seen many times. Its matching antigen is unknown. This TCR was recovered from a female donor with papillary thyroid cancer or a benign thyroid nodule (not recorded which). Some clones in this sample may be carry-over from other donors' samples. The sequenced sample consisted of tumor tissue.

The CDR3 loop reads CASSPSRFFSYNEQFF. CDR3 coding DNA: TGTGCCAGCAGTCCTTCCAGGTTCTTCTCCTACAATGAGCAGTTCTTC. The rearrangement joins TRBV7-3 to TRBJ2-1, with D hard to call. This CDR3 has 16 residues. Per germline, CDR1 SGHTA and CDR2 FQGTGA. V shed 6 bases and J shed 0 bases, with 15 bases lying between them.